This T cell receptor (beta chain) was retrieved from a study of blood T cell repertoires in COVID-19. The wider study: The samples span acute and convalescent COVID-19 from the United States, Italy and Spain. T cells, B-cell-depleted T cells, or PBMCs provided the cDNA or gDNA that served as material.

There are 15 residues in the CDR3. The germline V gene has CDR1 SGHVS and CDR2 FQNEAQ. The germline V and J ends were trimmed by 0 bases and 1 base, with 7 bases remaining between them. Study processing details: Reference gene primer amplification gave nucleated cell count estimates. Repertoires were generated with immunoSEQ multiplex PCR, while TCRdb's copy carries only in-frame clones and drops some. V and J calls plus clone size are reproduced from that table; the DNA served to infer D and trimming. This sample has 250,000 to 400,000 clones, with roughly 87% found just once. The specimen was peripheral blood. The TCR sequence derives from a man aged 45-65 years with active or convalescent COVID-19. The gene calls are TRBV7-8 and TRBJ2-1; tentatively, D is TRBD2 (5 bases). The DNA for the CDR3 is TGTGCCAGCAGCTTAGCTCAGCGGTCCTACAATGAGCAGTTCTTC. Its protein is CASSLAQRSYNEQFF.